The T cell receptor (beta chain) described here comes from a study of blood T cell repertoires in COVID-19. TCRdb's table, derived via immunoSEQ multiplex PCR, lists solely in-frame clones and lacks some. The sample comprises a few hundred thousand clones, roughly nine tenths of which are singletons, and more than 0.8% rests with the top ten. Each recovered donor of Cohort 3 presented with two negative PCRs, clearance, or symptom resolution. This clonotype was obtained from a man younger than 35 who had recovered from COVID-19. Sequenced sample: PBMCs or T cells enriched from blood (not recorded which).

CDR3 protein: CASSSSGIGRLVNTGELFF. Here the CDR3 DNA reads TGTGCCAGCAGTTCCTCGGGGATAGGGCGACTAGTCAACACCGGGGAGCTGTTTTTT. The chain carries TRBV27 and TRBJ2-2; TRBD2 might be the D (6 bases). This CDR3 has 19 amino acids. Trimming stripped 4 bases from V and 2 bases from J, with 23 bases between. CDR1 and CDR2 from the germline V gene are MNHEY and SMNVEV (reference sequence).